The entry below gives a single TCR beta chain sequence along with its context. The sequenced template was cDNA made from the entire isolated RNA. Method: immunoSEQ multiplex PCR; TCRdb's copy keeps in-frame clones and lacks some. The table records 350,000 to 450,000 clones, less than 15% of them present only once. Unmatched junction bases numbered 5, after V lost 6 bases and J lost 0 bases. The CDR3 extends over 14 amino acids. The germline CDR1 and CDR2 sequences are LNHDA and SQIVND (reference sequence). These data originate in a study of beta chain features in type 1 diabetes. Source material: naive CD4+ T cells from blood. The clonotype was recovered from a woman aged 18 to 35 in good health. The V and J genes are TRBV19 and TRBJ2-7; 7 nucleotides line up with TRBD1. The CDR3 coding sequence is TGTGCCAGTAGGGTCCGGGACAGCTCCTACGAGCAGTACTTC. Translated, it gives CASRVRDSSYEQYF.